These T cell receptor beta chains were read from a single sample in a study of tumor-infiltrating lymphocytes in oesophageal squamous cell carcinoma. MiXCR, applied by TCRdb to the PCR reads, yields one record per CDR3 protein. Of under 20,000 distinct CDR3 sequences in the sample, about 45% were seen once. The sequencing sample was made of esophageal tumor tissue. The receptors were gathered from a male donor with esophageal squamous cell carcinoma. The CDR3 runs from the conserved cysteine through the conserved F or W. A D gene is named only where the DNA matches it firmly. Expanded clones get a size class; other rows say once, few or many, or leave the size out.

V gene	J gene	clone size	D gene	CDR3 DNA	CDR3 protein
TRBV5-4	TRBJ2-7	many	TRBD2	TGTGCCAGCAGCTTGGGTAGGGAGGGTTTTTACGAGCAGTACTTC	CASSLGREGFYEQYF
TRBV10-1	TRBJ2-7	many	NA	TGCGCCGGCCGGACTCCCGTCCTCTACGAGCAGTACTTC	CAGRTPVLYEQYF
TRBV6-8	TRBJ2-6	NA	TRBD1	TGTGCCAGCAGTATCGGACAGGGAGGACCTGGGGCCAACGTCCTGACTTTC	CASSIGQGGPGANVLTF
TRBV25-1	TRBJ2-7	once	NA	TGTGCCAGCAGTGAAAATACGGGATACGAGCAGTACTTC	CASSENTGYEQYF
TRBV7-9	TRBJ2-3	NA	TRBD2	TGTGCCAGCAGCTTAGTTACCGGGAGGGGCACAGATACGCAGTATTTT	CASSLVTGRGTDTQYF
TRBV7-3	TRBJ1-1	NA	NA	TGTGCCAGCAGCTTAACGTCCGACACTGAAGCTTTCTTT	CASSLTSDTEAFF
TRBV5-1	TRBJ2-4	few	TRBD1	TGCGCCAGCAGCCCCGGGACAGACGGAAACATTCAGTACTTC	CASSPGTDGNIQYF
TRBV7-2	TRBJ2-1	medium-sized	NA	TGTGCCAGCAGCTTAGCCGAGAGCTCCTACAATGAGCAGTTCTTC	CASSLAESSYNEQFF
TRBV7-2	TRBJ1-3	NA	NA	TGTGCCAGCAGCTTAGCGCCACGGACTCAAACTGGAAACACCATATATTTT	CASSLAPRTQTGNTIYF
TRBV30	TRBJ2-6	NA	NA	TGTGCCTGGATTCTGCCGGGGATCTCTGGGGCCAACGTCCTGACTTTC	CAWILPGISGANVLTF
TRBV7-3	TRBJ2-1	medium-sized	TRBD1	TGTGCCAGCAGCCGGACAGGGGGCGCCTACAATGAGCAGTTCTTC	CASSRTGGAYNEQFF
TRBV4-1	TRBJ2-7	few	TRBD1	TGCGCCAGCAGCCGGGACAGGGGAGGTCACTACGAGCAGTACTTC	CASSRDRGGHYEQYF
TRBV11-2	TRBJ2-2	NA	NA	TGTGCCAGCAGCTTAGAAATTAGCACCGGGGAGCTGTTTTTT	CASSLEISTGELFF
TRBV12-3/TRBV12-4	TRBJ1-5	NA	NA	TGTGCCAGCAGTTTAGTAGGGTTTGGCAATCAGCCCCAGCATTTT	CASSLVGFGNQPQHF
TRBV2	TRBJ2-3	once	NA	TGTGCCAGCAGTGAAGAGGGCAGGAGCACAGATACGCAGTATTTT	CASSEEGRSTDTQYF
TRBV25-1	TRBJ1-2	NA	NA	TGTGCCAGCAGTGAAATGGAATCCTATGGCTACACCTTC	CASSEMESYGYTF
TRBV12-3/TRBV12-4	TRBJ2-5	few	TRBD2	TGTGCCAGCAGTCAAATTGGACTAGCGGGAGTAGAGACCCAGTACTTC	CASSQIGLAGVETQYF
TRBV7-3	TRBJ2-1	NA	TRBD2	TGTGCCAGCAGCTTAGGGAGGGCCACAGGCAATGAGCAGTTCTTC	CASSLGRATGNEQFF
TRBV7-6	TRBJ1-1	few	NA	TGTGCCAGCAGCTTACAAGGGGTTGAAGCTTTCTTT	CASSLQGVEAFF
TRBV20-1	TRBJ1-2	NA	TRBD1	TGCAGTGCTAGAGGACAGGGTATGGACTATGGCTACACCTTC	CSARGQGMDYGYTF
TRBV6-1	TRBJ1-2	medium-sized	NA	TGTGCCAGCAGTGAAGCGACAGCTAACTATGGCTACACCTTC	CASSEATANYGYTF
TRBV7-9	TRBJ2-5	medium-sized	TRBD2	TGTGCCAGCAGCTTAGGAGCGGGGGGGAATCAAGAGACCCAGTACTTC	CASSLGAGGNQETQYF
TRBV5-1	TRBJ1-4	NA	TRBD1	TGCGCCAGCAGCCCAACCGTCACAGGGGGCTACGGTGAAAAACTGTTTTTT	CASSPTVTGGYGEKLFF
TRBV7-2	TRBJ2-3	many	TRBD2	TGTGCCAGCAGCTTGTGGGCGGGCGGGGGGATAGATACGCAGTATTTT	CASSLWAGGGIDTQYF
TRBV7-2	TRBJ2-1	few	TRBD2	TGTGCCAGCAGCTCGACTAGCACTTCCTACAATGAGCAGTTCTTC	CASSSTSTSYNEQFF
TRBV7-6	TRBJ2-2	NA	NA	TGTGCCAGCAGCCCCGAGGCGCGTTCCGAGGAGCTGTTTTTT	CASSPEARSEELFF
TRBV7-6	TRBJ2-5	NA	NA	TGTGCCAGCAGCTCACCTCACGAGACCCAGTACTTC	CASSSPHETQYF
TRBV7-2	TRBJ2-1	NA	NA	TGTGCCAGCAGCTTAGATGTCAGCTCCTACAATGAGCAGTTCTTC	CASSLDVSSYNEQFF
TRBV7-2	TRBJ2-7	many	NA	TGTGCCAGCAGCTTAATGGGGGGACCCTACGAGCAGTACTTC	CASSLMGGPYEQYF
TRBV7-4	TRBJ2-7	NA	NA	TGTGCCAGCACCTTTCAAAACATATCCGGGACGTTGCCCTACGAGCAGTACTTC	CASTFQNISGTLPYEQYF
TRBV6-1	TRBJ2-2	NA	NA	TGTGCCAGCAGTTTTTGGCGTAGCACCGGGGAGCTGTTTTTT	CASSFWRSTGELFF
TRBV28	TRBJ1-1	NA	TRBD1	TGTGCCAGCAGTTCCTTAGGACAGGGGAGAGCTGAAGCTTTCTTT	CASSSLGQGRAEAFF
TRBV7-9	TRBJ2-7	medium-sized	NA	TGTGCCAGCAGCACATCAAACTACGAGCAGTACTTC	CASSTSNYEQYF
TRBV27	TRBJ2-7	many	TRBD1	TGTGCCAGCAGTTCCGGACAGGGGAATCCCTACGAGCAGTACTTC	CASSSGQGNPYEQYF
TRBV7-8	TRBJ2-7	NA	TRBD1	TGTGCCAGCAGCGGGGAGGGACAGGGGTCTTATCGGCAGTACTTC	CASSGEGQGSYRQYF
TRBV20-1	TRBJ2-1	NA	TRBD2	TGCAGTGCTAGTGGTAGCGGACTAGCGGGCCTCAATGAGCAGTTCTTC	CSASGSGLAGLNEQFF
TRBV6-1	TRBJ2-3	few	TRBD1	TGTGCCAGCAGTGAGTGGACAGGGAAGGCGAACGGGGAGCTGTATTTT	CASSEWTGKANGELYF
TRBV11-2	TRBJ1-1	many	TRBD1	TGTGCCAGCAGCTTAGTGACAGGGTACACTGAAGCTTTCTTT	CASSLVTGYTEAFF
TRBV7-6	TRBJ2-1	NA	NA	TGTGCCAGCAGCCGGGTTGAGCCCCAGGTCCAGGAGCAGTTCTTC	CASSRVEPQVQEQFF
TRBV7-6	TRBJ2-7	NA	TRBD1	TGTGCCAGCAGCTTATACGCAGGGGGCAATGAGCAGTACTTC	CASSLYAGGNEQYF
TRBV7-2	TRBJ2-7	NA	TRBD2	TGTGCCAGCAGCTCGACTAGCACTTCCTACAATGAGCAGTACTTC	CASSSTSTSYNEQYF
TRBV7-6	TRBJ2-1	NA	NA	TGTGCCAGCACGAGCGGGTCCTACAATGAGCAGTTCTTC	CASTSGSYNEQFF
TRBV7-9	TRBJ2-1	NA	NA	TGTGCCAGCAGCCAGAACGGGCCTGCGGGTGAGCAGTTCTTC	CASSQNGPAGEQFF
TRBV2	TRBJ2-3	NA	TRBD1	TGTGCCAGCAGTGGGGGACAGGGGGACACCGGGGAGCTGTATTTT	CASSGGQGDTGELYF
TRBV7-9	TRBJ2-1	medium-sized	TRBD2	TGTGCCAGCAGCTTGACTAGCGGGGGGGCCCCGGATGAGCAGTTCTTC	CASSLTSGGAPDEQFF
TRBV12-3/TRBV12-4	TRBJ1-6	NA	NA	TGTGCCAGCAGCACCTTGGGCAGGCTTAATAATTCACCCCTCCACTTT	CASSTLGRLNNSPLHF
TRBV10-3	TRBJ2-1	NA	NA	TGTGCCATCAGTGGTACTCTAGCGCCGAGCTCCTACAATGAGCAGTTCTTC	CAISGTLAPSSYNEQFF
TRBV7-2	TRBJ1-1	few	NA	TGTGCCAGCAGCTTAGTGAAGACAGGAGCGAACACTGAAGCTTTCTTT	CASSLVKTGANTEAFF
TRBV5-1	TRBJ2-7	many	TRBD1	TGCGCCAGCAGCTTGGCGTTTGGACAGGATTACGAGCAGTACTTC	CASSLAFGQDYEQYF
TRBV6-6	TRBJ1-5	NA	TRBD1	TGTGCCAGCAGGACAGGGTCGGGTCAGCCCCAGCATTTT	CASRTGSGQPQHF
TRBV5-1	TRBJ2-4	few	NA	TGCGCCAGCAGCTTGGGGGGACCTTACACAAACATTCAGTACTTC	CASSLGGPYTNIQYF
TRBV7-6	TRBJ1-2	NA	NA	TGTGCCAGCAGCTTAGTCGGCAGCTATGGCTACACCTTC	CASSLVGSYGYTF